This T cell receptor beta chain is from a study of CD8+ T cells in alopecia areata. V lost 5 bases to trimming and J lost 8 bases; unmatched junction nucleotides: 6. CDR1 is SGHAT, CDR2 FQDESV, per germline (reference sequence). The CDR3 contains 13 residues. After isolation, RNA underwent reverse transcription to generate cDNA as the sequencing template. Repertoires were generated with immunoSEQ multiplex PCR, while TCRdb's copy carries only in-frame clones and drops some. The top ten clones hold 17% of a sample with about 94,000 clones, just over 70% of them seen once. Treatment specified: oral pan-JAK inhibitor, 5-10 mg twice daily.

The chain recombines TRBV11-1 with TRBJ2-1; 7 positions agree with TRBD1. The sample in question was CD8+ T cells sorted from blood, obtained at week 44, from a patient treated with tofacitinib. This TCR was sampled from a human donor with alopecia areata. As DNA, the CDR3 is TGTGCCAGCAGCCCTACAGGGGTCCATGAGCAGTTCTTC. It is translated as CASSPTGVHEQFF. The full variable domain, rest sourced from reference TRBV11-1 and TRBJ2-1, is EAEVAQSPRYKITEKSQAVAFWCDPISGHATLYWYRQILGQGPELLVQFQDESVVDDSQLPKDRFSAERLKGVDSTLKIQPAELGDSAMYLCASSPTGVHEQFFGPGTRLTVL.